The sequence of this T cell receptor (beta chain) was determined in a study of blood T cell repertoires in COVID-19 (dated by TCRdb to about 2020). For the study in its entirety: The collaborator samples originated in the United States, Italy and Spain and spanned the acute and convalescent phases of COVID-19. The sample metadata nearly always contained a de-identified subject ID, COVID-19 status, age in years and sex. Deeply sampled blood TCRbeta repertoires from subjects exposed to, actively infected with, or recovered from COVID-19 were included in the dataset. The samples were drawn from the first 160 participants of the ongoing ImmuneRACE study and from over 950 subjects provided by 6 global collaborators. The repertoires were released in a freely available public database intended as a resource for research on the immune response to SARS-CoV-2. Where available, HLA class I and class II types were taken from metadata supplied by the sample provider and were not determined by assay-based typing. The material from the prospective study consisted of cDNA or gDNA derived from T cells, B-cell-depleted T cells, or PBMCs. The paper as a whole reports these results and caveats: The amount of clinical and demographic metadata varied by source and participant and was provided uncurated.

Whole blood was collected in K2EDTA tubes by collaborating institutions according to the institutions' own protocols. For TCRbeta analysis, collaborators shipped samples in one of three forms: frozen whole blood, isolated PBMCs, or DNA extracted from either of those sample types. Points on this clone: The antigen it recognizes is unknown. Within one base of it there is no much larger clone, and no base qualities were kept.

V loses 0 bases of germline sequence and J loses 4 bases, and the interval between the two ends is 9 bases. From a lookup of the germline V gene, CDR1 and CDR2 are KGHSH and LQKENI. Spanning cysteine to phenylalanine, the CDR3 consists of 14 amino acids. Only CDR3 DNA is held: 42 bases, read in frame from base 1. TCRbeta CDR3 regions were amplified from genomic DNA using the immunoSEQ Assay, a bias-controlled multiplex PCR. Per the authors' processing: The number of nucleated cells in each sample was estimated by amplification of reference gene primers within the assay. To quantify the absolute abundance of each unique TCRbeta CDR3 rearrangement, sequence reads were collapsed and filtered. Productive Simpson clonality was computed per sample as the square root of Simpson's diversity index over productive rearrangements. This is the immuneACCESS table as TCRdb keeps it, with only in-frame sequences that have V and J called. A part of the clones is gone; compared with another copy, unresolved V genes explain less than half, and the rest is unexplained. V and J calls and clone size are copied from that table; D and trimming were computed from the DNA. The sample contains 30,000 to 45,000 clones, approximately 90% of them found a single time. Jointly, the top ten make up 2% to 2.5% of the sample.

Sequencing was carried out using peripheral blood. This receptor was obtained from a man aged 45-65 years with active COVID-19. The chain uses TRBV18 and TRBJ2-5; no D gene is confidently identified. The CDR3 here reads CASSPPASVETQYF. The nucleotide sequence is given as TGTGCCAGCTCACCACCCGCCAGCGTAGAGACCCAGTACTTC.